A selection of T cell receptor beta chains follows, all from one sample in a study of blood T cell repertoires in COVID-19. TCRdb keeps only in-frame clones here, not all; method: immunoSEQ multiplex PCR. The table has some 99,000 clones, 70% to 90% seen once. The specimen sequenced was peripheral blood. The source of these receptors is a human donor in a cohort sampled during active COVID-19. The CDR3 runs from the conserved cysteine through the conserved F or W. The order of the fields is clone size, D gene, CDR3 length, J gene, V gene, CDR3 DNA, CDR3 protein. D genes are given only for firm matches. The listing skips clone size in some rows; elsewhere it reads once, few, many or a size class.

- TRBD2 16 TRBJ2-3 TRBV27 TGTGCCAGCAGTCTTTCCCAAGCGGGAGACACAGATACGCAGTATTTT CASSLSQAGDTDTQYF
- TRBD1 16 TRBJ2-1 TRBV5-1 TGCGCCAGCAGCTGGGGGACAGGGGGCATAAGTCATGAGCAGTTCTTC CASSWGTGGISHEQFF
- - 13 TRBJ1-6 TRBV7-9 TGTGCCAGCAGCTTATCACTCGATTCACCCCTCCACTTT CASSLSLDSPLHF
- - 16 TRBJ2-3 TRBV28 TGTGCCAGCAGTTTGGGAACAGGGTGGGCCACAGATACGCAGTATTTT CASSLGTGWATDTQYF
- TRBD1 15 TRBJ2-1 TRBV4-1 TGCGCCAGCAGTCTGACAGGGGGCGGGGGCAATGAGCAGTTCTTC CASSLTGGGGNEQFF
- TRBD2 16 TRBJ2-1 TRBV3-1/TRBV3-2 TGTGCCAGCAGCCAAGTTAGCGGGAGGGGTTACAATGAGCAGTTCTTC CASSQVSGRGYNEQFF
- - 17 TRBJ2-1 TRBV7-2 TGTGCCAGCAGCTTAGCCGGGACTGACAGCTCCTACAATGAGCAGTTCTTC CASSLAGTDSSYNEQFF
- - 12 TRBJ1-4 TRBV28 TGTGCCAGCAGGGACATCAATGAAAAACTGTTTTTT CASRDINEKLFF
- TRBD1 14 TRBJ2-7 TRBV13 TGTGCCAGCAGCTTAGGCGGGACAGGGAAGGAGCAGTACTTC CASSLGGTGKEQYF
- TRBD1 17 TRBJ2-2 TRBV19 TGTGCCAGTAGTACCGGACCAGGGGGCGCGGTTATCGGGGAGCTGTTTTTT CASSTGPGGAVIGELFF
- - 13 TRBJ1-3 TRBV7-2 TGTGCCAGCAGCCATCCGGTTGGAAACACCATATATTTT CASSHPVGNTIYF
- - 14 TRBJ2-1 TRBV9 TGTGCCAGCAGCGTAGGGGGAGAATTCAATGAGCAGTTCTTC CASSVGGEFNEQFF
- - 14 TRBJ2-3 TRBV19 TGTGCCAGTAGTTACGTCGGGAACACAGATACGCAGTATTTT CASSYVGNTDTQYF
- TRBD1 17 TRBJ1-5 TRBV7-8 TGTGCCAGCAGCTTACCACGGAGGACAGGTTTAAATCAGCCCCAGCATTTT CASSLPRRTGLNQPQHF
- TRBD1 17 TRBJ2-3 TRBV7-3 TGTGCCAGCAGCTTAACCGGGACAGGGGGTTTCACAGATACGCAGTATTTT CASSLTGTGGFTDTQYF
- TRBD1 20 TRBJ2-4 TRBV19 TGTGCCAGTCGTGGGGTATGGGACAGGGAAACCACGGGAGCCAAAAACATTCAGTACTTC CASRGVWDRETTGAKNIQYF
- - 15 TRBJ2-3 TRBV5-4 TGTGCCAGCAGCTTGGACAGGGACGGGGCAGATACGCAGTATTTT CASSLDRDGADTQYF
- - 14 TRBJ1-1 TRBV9 TGTGCCAGCAGCGTAGCCCACGGGGACACTGAAGCTTTCTTT CASSVAHGDTEAFF
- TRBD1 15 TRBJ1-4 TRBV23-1 TGCGCCAGCAGTCAGCCCCGCGACAGGGGGGGGAGACTGTTTTTT CASSQPRDRGGRLFF
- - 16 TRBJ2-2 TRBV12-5 TGTGCTAGTGGTTTGAGGGGCGTGAGGAACACCGGGGAGCTGTTTTTT CASGLRGVRNTGELFF
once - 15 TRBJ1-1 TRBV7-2 TGTGCCAGCAGCTTAGTCCACACCATGAACACTGAAGCTTTCTTT CASSLVHTMNTEAFF
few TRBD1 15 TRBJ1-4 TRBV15 TGTGCCACCCGACAGGGATTGATAACTAATGAAAAACTGTTTTTT CATRQGLITNEKLFF
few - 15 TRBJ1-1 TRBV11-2 TGTGCCAGCAGCCCCCGTCAGGGCCCGAACACTGAAGCTTTCTTT CASSPRQGPNTEAFF
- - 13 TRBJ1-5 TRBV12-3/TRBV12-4 TGTGCCAGCACCGAGACCATGCAGGGGCCCCAGCATTTT CASTETMQGPQHF
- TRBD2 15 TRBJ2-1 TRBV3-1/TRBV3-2 TGTGCCAGCAGCCCGAGCGGGAGGGTCAACAATGAGCAGTTCTTC CASSPSGRVNNEQFF
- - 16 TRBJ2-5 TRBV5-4 TGTGCCAGCAGCGACGGTCGGGATAACCCCCAAGAGACCCAGTACTTC CASSDGRDNPQETQYF
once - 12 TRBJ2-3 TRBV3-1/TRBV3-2 TGTGCCAGCAGCCAGCCTGCGGATACGCAGTATTTT CASSQPADTQYF
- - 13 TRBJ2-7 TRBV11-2 TGTGCCAGCAGCTTAGATACGGGTAACGAGCAGTACTTC CASSLDTGNEQYF
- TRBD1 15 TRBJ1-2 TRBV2 TGTGCCAGCAGTGAACACCGAACAGGGGGCGAAGGCTACACCTTC CASSEHRTGGEGYTF
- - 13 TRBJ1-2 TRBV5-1 TGCGCCAGCAGCTTGGCAGGAGCACAGGCCTACACCTTC CASSLAGAQAYTF